A single sample gave rise to the 19 T cell receptor beta chains below, sequenced in a study of Tregs in tolerant kidney transplant recipients. The data were produced by immunoSEQ multiplex PCR, yet TCRdb's version contains in-frame clones alone and is incomplete. The data hold tens of thousands of clones, with roughly nine tenths observed a single time. The sample was CD4+ T cells from blood, taken before the transplant. These receptors all stem from a human donor who received a combined kidney and bone marrow transplant.

This clone was observed a single time. The genes are TRBV6-5 and TRBJ2-7; D not certain. V lost 6 bases, J lost 6 bases, and 12 bases lay in between. The germline gives CDR1 MNHEY, CDR2 SVGAGI. This CDR3 is built from 12 residues. The CDR3 region is CASSHLTLEQYF. CDR3 DNA: TGTGCCAGCAGCCATTTGACACTCGAGCAGTACTTC.

This rearrangement joins TRBV2 to TRBJ2-7; a possible D gene is TRBD1 (6 bases). The V and J ends lost 2 bases and 2 bases respectively, with 10 bases between them. Germline loops: CDR1 SNHLY, CDR2 FYNNEI. The CDR3 is 14 amino acids. The CDR3 region is CASSEQGRTYEQYF. In DNA form, the CDR3 reads TGTGCCAGCAGTGAACAGGGGCGAACCTACGAGCAGTACTTC. The full variable domain, rest sourced from reference TRBV2 and TRBJ2-7, is EPEVTQTPSHQVTQMGQEVILRCVPISNHLYFYWYRQILGQKVEFLVSFYNNEISEKSEIFDDQFSVERPDGSNFTLKIRSTKLEDSAMYFCASSEQGRTYEQYFGPGTRLTVT.

This clone was seen only a few times. The chain couples TRBV30 to TRBJ1-2; TRBD1 agrees at 7 bases. Germline CDR1 GTSNPN, CDR2 SVGIG (reference sequence). The CDR3 runs to 14 residues. The junction had 3 bases not matched to a gene; V was cut back by 2 bases and J by 0 bases. For the CDR3, the DNA is TGTGCCTGGAGTAGGGACAGTCCTAACTATGGCTACACCTTC. Translation gives CAWSRDSPNYGYTF.

This chain uses TRBV5-5 with TRBJ2-7, with D unclear. V was trimmed by 4 bases and J by 0 bases, leaving 14 bases between them. Germline-derived CDR1 and CDR2 are SGHKS and YYEKEE (reference sequence). The length of the CDR3 is 15 residues. The CDR3 spells CASSQEALVSYEQYF. The CDR3 nucleotides are TGTGCCAGCAGCCAAGAGGCCTTAGTCTCCTACGAGCAGTACTTC.

The chain has TRBV7-9 and TRBJ2-2; tentative D call: TRBD2 (5 bases). Germline-derived CDR1 and CDR2 are SEHNR and FQNEAQ (reference sequence). The V and J ends lost 5 bases and 1 base respectively, with 14 bases between them. This CDR3 comprises 16 residues. The CDR3 DNA reads TGTGCCAGCAGCGACCTACCCGGGGAGAACACCGGGGAGCTGTTTTTT. Translation: CASSDLPGENTGELFF.

The chain couples TRBV7-8 to TRBJ2-5; 10 bases match TRBD2. Germline CDR1 SGHVS, CDR2 FQNEAQ. The CDR3 length is 14 residues. V dropped 4 bases and J dropped 4; count of bases not matched to a gene: 3. CDR3 sequence: CASSSSGSTETQYF. CDR3 coding DNA: TGTGCCAGCAGCTCTAGCGGGAGCACAGAGACCCAGTACTTC.

This chain connects TRBV14 to TRBJ1-4; possible D gene TRBD1, 6 bases. The CDR3 totals 13 residues. Germline V lookup: CDR1 SGHDN, CDR2 FVKESK. With 3 bases removed from V and 7 bases from J, the gap between germline ends came to 9 bases. Written as DNA, the CDR3 is TGTGCCAGCAGCCAGGGGGCGGGTGAAAAACTGTTTTTT. This encodes CASSQGAGEKLFF.

The V call is TRBV7-9, the J call TRBJ2-7; the match to TRBD2 covers 9 bases. The CDR3 totals 13 residues. Germline-derived CDR1 and CDR2 are SEHNR and FQNEAQ (reference sequence). J was trimmed by 3 bases and V by 5 bases; bases with no gene match: 2. CDR3 DNA sequence: TGTGCCAGCAGCAGTAGCGGGAGCTACGAGCAGTACTTC. Its protein is CASSSSGSYEQYF.

This chain uses TRBV30 with TRBJ1-3; D might be TRBD1 (6 bases). V lost 5 bases and J lost 0, with 17 bases in between. The CDR3 extends over 16 amino acids. Germline V gene lookup returns CDR1 GTSNPN and CDR2 SVGIG (reference sequence). DNA for the CDR3: TGTGCCTGGGGCCCCAGGGGCAGGACCTCTGGAAACACCATATATTTT. Protein: CAWGPRGRTSGNTIYF.

The chain carries TRBV4-1 and TRBJ2-1; 12 positions match TRBD2. This CDR3 spans 17 amino acids. Unmatched junction bases numbered 8, after V lost 0 bases and J lost 8 bases. Germline CDR1 is MGHRA and CDR2 is YSYEKL. CDR3 region: CASSQETGLAGRYEQFF. CDR3 DNA: TGCGCCAGCAGCCAAGAAACCGGACTAGCGGGAAGGTATGAGCAGTTCTTC.

This chain links TRBV12-5 with TRBJ2-5; D is uncertain. CDR1 LGHNT and CDR2 FRNRAP come from the germline V gene. Trimming left V 1 base short and J 1 base short, with 7 bases between. CDR3 length: 14 residues. This CDR3 is CASGLGHLQETQYF. DNA for the CDR3: TGTGCTAGTGGTTTGGGACACCTCCAAGAGACCCAGTACTTC.

V and J are TRBV15 and TRBJ2-7; tentative D call: TRBD2 (5 bases). This CDR3 region has 12 residues. Trimming took 0 bases from V and 9 from J, leaving 9 bases between them. The germline gives CDR1 LNHNV, CDR2 YYDKDF (reference sequence). The chain's CDR3 is CATSRDLGVQYF. CDR3 DNA: TGTGCCACCAGCAGAGATTTGGGAGTGCAGTACTTC.

This chain connects TRBV11-2 to TRBJ1-2, with TRBD1 matching 7 bases. CDR1 and CDR2 (germline): SGHAT, FQNNGV. CDR3 length: 15 amino acids. Trimming at V came to 0 bases and at J to 2 bases, leaving 3 bases not matched to a gene. The CDR3 reads CASSLETTGNYGYTF. The CDR3 coding sequence is TGTGCCAGCAGCTTAGAAACGACAGGGAACTATGGCTACACCTTC.

This clone was seen only once. This rearrangement joins TRBV7-8 to TRBJ2-7, with 10 bases aligning to TRBD2. Germline loops: CDR1 SGHVS, CDR2 FQNEAQ. Losses at the gene ends were 4 bases for V and 3 bases for J; bases not matched to a gene: 9. The CDR3 contains 16 residues. CDR3 sequence reads: CASSSATGTSVYEQYF. The CDR3 nucleotides are TGTGCCAGCAGCTCCGCCACCGGGACTAGCGTCTACGAGCAGTACTTC.

This chain joins TRBV5-8 and TRBJ1-2, with D maybe TRBD1 (5 bases). The CDR3 has 14 amino acids. Trimming removed 2 bases at V and 2 bases at J, with 10 bases between. Germline CDR1 reads SGHTS; CDR2 reads YDEGEE. CDR3 loop: CASSFGTGNYGYTF. The CDR3 nucleotides are TGTGCCAGCAGCTTCGGGACTGGGAACTATGGCTACACCTTC.

CDR3 protein: CASSPQGATSGANVLTF. The CDR3 DNA reads as TGCGCCAGCAGCCCACAGGGGGCCACCTCTGGGGCCAACGTCCTGACTTTC. J is TRBJ2-6 and V is TRBV4-1, with 9 bases matching TRBD1. With V trimmed by 4 bases and J by 0 bases, 4 bases remained unmatched. Germline assignment: CDR1 MGHRA and CDR2 YSYEKL. This CDR3 region has 17 residues.

The chain couples TRBV5-1 to TRBJ1-2, with no clear D. The CDR3 is 14 amino acids. CDR1 is SGHRS, CDR2 YFSETQ, per germline. V lost 1 base, J lost 8 bases, and 15 bases lay in between. The CDR3 loop is CASSLYTPPRGYTF. Written as DNA, the CDR3 is TGCGCCAGCAGCTTGTATACCCCTCCTAGGGGCTACACCTTC.

The CDR3, as DNA: TGTGCCAGCAGTTTAAAGGGACAGGGGGCTTACGAGCAGTACTTC. Translated, it gives CASSLKGQGAYEQYF. V is TRBV27 and J is TRBJ2-7; the match to TRBD1 covers 12 bases. The junction had 3 bases not matched to a gene; V was cut back by 2 bases and J by 4 bases. Germline lookup yields CDR1 MNHEY and CDR2 SMNVEV (reference sequence). The CDR3 contains 15 residues.

The chain carries TRBV19 and TRBJ1-5; the D gene is possibly TRBD1 (5 bases). This CDR3 contains 16 residues. Germline values: CDR1 LNHDA, CDR2 SQIVND (reference sequence). V was pared by 3 bases and J by 1 base, with 13 bases between. CDR3 protein: CASSIQDTRSNQPQHF. The CDR3 DNA reads as TGTGCCAGTAGTATCCAGGACACCAGGAGCAATCAGCCCCAGCATTTT. The entire variable domain, with the rest obtained from reference TRBV19 and TRBJ1-5, is as follows: DGGITQSPKYLFRKEGQNVTLSCEQNLNHDAMYWYRQDPGQGLRLIYYSQIVNDFQKGDIAEGYSVSREKKESFPLTVTSAQKNPTAFYLCASSIQDTRSNQPQHFGDGTRLSIL.